The next 14 T cell receptor beta chains were all read from a single sample in a study of CD8 T cells in Susac syndrome. With random hexamers, about 0.45 to 1 ug RNA was reverse transcribed. From the immunoSEQ multiplex PCR reads, TCRdb called clonotypes with MiXCR, one entry per CDR3 protein. The sample consists of roughly 200,000 distinct CDR3 sequences, 90% to 95% of them appearing once. What was sequenced was CD4+ T cells from PBMCs. These TCRs come from a human donor with Susac syndrome.

The chain couples TRBV6-2 or TRBV6-3 to TRBJ2-7; D is unclear. The CDR3 loop spans 11 amino acids. CDR1 and CDR2 from the germline V gene are MNHEY and SVGEGT. Between the trimmed V and J ends, which lost 2 bases and 4 bases, there was a span of 3 bases. DNA for the CDR3: TGTGCCAGCAGTTACAAATACGAGCAGTACTTC. This sequence encodes CASSYKYEQYF.

The chain combines TRBV29-1 with TRBJ1-1; 11 positions agree with TRBD1. The CDR3 is 16 amino acids. Per the germline V gene, CDR1 is SQVTM and CDR2 is ANQGSEA. V dropped 6 bases and J dropped 6; count of bases not matched to a gene: 15. CDR3 region: CSVETGQGAGKPEAFF. The CDR3 DNA reads TGCAGCGTGGAAACCGGACAGGGGGCTGGAAAGCCTGAAGCTTTCTTT. Complete variable domain (other parts from reference TRBV29-1 and TRBJ1-1): SAVISQKPSRDICQRGTSLTIQCQVDSQVTMMFWYRQQPGQSLTLIATANQGSEATYESGFVIDKFPISRPNLTFSTLTVSNMSPEDSSIYLCSVETGQGAGKPEAFFGQGTRLTVV.

The chain joins TRBV5-1 to TRBJ2-3, with D maybe TRBD2 (5 bases). From germline, CDR1 is SGHRS and CDR2 YFSETQ. The CDR3 is 16 amino acids. V lost 0 bases to trimming and J lost 6 bases, with 17 bases between them. This chain's CDR3 is CASSLEAWTAADTQYF. The CDR3 DNA reads as TGCGCCAGCAGCTTGGAGGCTTGGACTGCTGCGGATACGCAGTATTTT. Drawing the rest from reference TRBV5-1 and TRBJ2-3, the complete variable domain is KAGVTQTPRYLIKTRGQQVTLSCSPISGHRSVSWYQQTPGQGLQFLFEYFSETQRNKGNFPGRFSGRQFSNSRSEMNVSTLELGDSALYLCASSLEAWTAADTQYFGPGTRLTVL.

The chain has TRBV27 and TRBJ2-4, with 8 bases matching TRBD2. V lost 6 bases and J lost 6; bases outside the gene matches: 7. CDR3 size: 14 residues. Per the germline V gene, CDR1 is MNHEY and CDR2 is SMNVEV (reference sequence). CDR3 sequence reads: CASSHSGTVNIQYF. The DNA for the CDR3 is TGTGCCAGCAGCCATAGCGGGACTGTAAACATTCAGTACTTC.

This sequence joins TRBV6-1 and TRBJ1-5, with a possible D match to TRBD1 (6 bases). The CDR3 contains 14 residues. The germline V gene has CDR1 MNHNS and CDR2 SASEGT. The germline V and J ends were trimmed by 2 bases and 7 bases, with 12 bases remaining between them. For the CDR3, the DNA is TGTGCCAGCAGTGAAAGTCCCAGGGGACAGCCCCAGCATTTT. It is translated as CASSESPRGQPQHF.

The CDR3 bases are TGTGCCAGCGACCTGGGGGATGGCTACACCTTC. Translating gives CASDLGDGYTF. The gene calls are TRBV7-9 and TRBJ1-2, with D perhaps TRBD1 (5 bases). Germline V gene data show CDR1 as SEHNR and CDR2 as FQNEAQ (reference sequence). CDR3 size: 11 residues. Trimming removed 8 bases at V and 6 bases at J, with 10 bases between.

The chain joins TRBV7-8 to TRBJ2-1; TRBD1 aligns across 8 bases. Germline CDR1 reads SGHVS; CDR2 reads FQNEAQ. Trimming cost V 3 bases and J 9 bases; bases outside gene matches: 7. This CDR3 spans 14 amino acids. The CDR3, as DNA: TGTGCCAGCAGCTTGGGCAGGGGGCGAGGTGAGCAGTTCTTC. Translating gives CASSLGRGRGEQFF.

The J gene is TRBJ2-7, the V gene TRBV6-5, with 12 bases that match TRBD1. The CDR3 is 16 amino acids. The trim removed 4 bases at V and 5 bases at J, leaving 9 bases unmatched. The V gene's germline CDR1 is MNHEY and CDR2 SVGAGI. CDR3 nucleotides: TGTGCCAGCAGTTCCACTCCCGGGACAGGGGGCCACGAGCAGTACTTC. Translating it yields CASSSTPGTGGHEQYF.

This chain links TRBV12-3 or TRBV12-4 with TRBJ2-2; TRBD2 matches at 11 bases. The CDR3 sequence is 19 residues long. V lost 3 bases and J lost 0; bases outside the gene matches: 9. The CDR3 nucleotides are TGTGCCAGCAGTTTTCGATGGGCTAGCGGGGGGACGAACACCGGGGAGCTGTTTTTT. Translation gives CASSFRWASGGTNTGELFF.

V usage is TRBV5-4 and J usage is TRBJ2-1; 8 nucleotides match TRBD1. The J segment lost 10 bases and the V segment lost 4 bases, leaving 10 bases of the junction unmatched. Germline values: CDR1 SGHNT, CDR2 YYREEE (reference sequence). The CDR3 is 14 amino acids. The CDR3 sequence is CASSVKTGGGEQFF. CDR3 bases: TGTGCCAGCAGCGTTAAAACAGGGGGTGGAGAGCAGTTCTTC.

The rearrangement joins TRBV18 to TRBJ1-2, with 10 bases identical to TRBD1. Looked up from germline, CDR1 is KGHSH and CDR2 is LQKENI. This CDR3 region has 14 residues. Unmatched junction bases numbered 6, after V lost 3 bases and J lost 8 bases. CDR3 sequence: CASSPGTGAKGYTF. DNA for the CDR3: TGTGCCAGCTCACCTGGGACAGGGGCTAAGGGCTACACCTTC.

V gene TRBV9 combines with J gene TRBJ2-3, with TRBD1 identical over 7 bases. The junction had 5 bases not matched to a gene; V was cut back by 4 bases and J by 3 bases. Germline V gives CDR1 SGDLS, CDR2 YYNGEE. This CDR3 is 14 amino acids long. CDR3 nucleotides: TGTGCCAGCAGCCCAGGGGGAGCGACAGATACGCAGTATTTT. Encoded protein: CASSPGGATDTQYF.

The rearrangement uses TRBV20-1 and TRBJ1-1; TRBD1 agrees at 7 bases. Germline CDR1 and CDR2: DFQATT and SNEGSKA (reference sequence). The CDR3 extends over 12 amino acids. CDR3 coding DNA: TGCAGGCCGACAGGGCCAGGACGTGAAGCTTTCTTT. This sequence encodes CRPTGPGREAFF.

This chain uses TRBV15 with TRBJ1-1; TRBD1 matches 7 bases. Germline CDR1 reads LNHNV; CDR2 reads YYDKDF (reference sequence). The CDR3 contains 15 residues. J gave up 3 bases and V 4 bases, and 8 bases lay outside the gene matches. CDR3: CATSKSQQGDTEAFF. In DNA form, the CDR3 reads TGTGCCACCAGCAAATCGCAGCAGGGGGACACTGAAGCTTTCTTT.